A single count supports the clone carrying this T cell receptor (beta chain). These data originate in a study of blood T cell repertoires in COVID-19. On the study more broadly: Material from acute and convalescent COVID-19 was sourced from the United States, Italy and Spain. The analysed material was cDNA or gDNA that came from T cells, B-cell-depleted T cells, or PBMCs.

Germline CDR1 reads LGHDT; CDR2 reads YNNKEL (reference sequence). CDR3 length: 17 amino acids. With 3 bases removed from V and 8 bases from J, the gap between germline ends came to 22 bases. Authors' data handling: Reference gene primer amplification in the assay estimated nucleated cell counts. Profiling relied on immunoSEQ multiplex PCR, and the TCRdb table lists in-frame clones only, not all of them. V, J and clone size are taken as reported in that table, and D and trimming were inferred from the DNA itself. The table records 87,000 or so clones, around 87% of them present only once. Sequencing was carried out using peripheral blood. The J gene is TRBJ1-4, the V gene TRBV3-1 (or the pseudogene TRBV3-2); D might be TRBD1 (6 bases). This receptor was obtained from a man aged 35-49 years with acute or convalescent COVID-19. CDR3 protein: CASSQTPMGGAGEKLFF. CDR3 sequence (DNA): TGTGCCAGCAGCCAGACACCGATGGGGGGGGCGGGAGAAAAACTGTTTTTT.